This T cell receptor (beta chain) was sequenced for a study of blood T cell repertoires in COVID-19. V was pared by 5 bases and J by 0 bases, with 10 bases of the junction left unmatched. CDR1 SGHTA and CDR2 FQGNSA come from the germline V gene. There are 17 residues in the CDR3. The method was immunoSEQ multiplex PCR; TCRdb's version includes in-frame clones alone and lacks a portion of them. The top ten clones hold 2.5% to 3.5% of a sample with about 370,000 clones, about 89% of them seen once. Ten or more counts support this clone. This clonotype was sampled from a young woman with COVID-19, enrolled during active disease. This sequence joins TRBV7-2 and TRBJ1-3; 7 bases agree with TRBD1. The sample taken for sequencing was peripheral blood. The CDR3 sequence: CASSLETGPLSGNTIYF. The CDR3 DNA follows: TGTGCCAGCAGCCTCGAGACAGGGCCTCTCTCTGGAAACACCATATATTTT.